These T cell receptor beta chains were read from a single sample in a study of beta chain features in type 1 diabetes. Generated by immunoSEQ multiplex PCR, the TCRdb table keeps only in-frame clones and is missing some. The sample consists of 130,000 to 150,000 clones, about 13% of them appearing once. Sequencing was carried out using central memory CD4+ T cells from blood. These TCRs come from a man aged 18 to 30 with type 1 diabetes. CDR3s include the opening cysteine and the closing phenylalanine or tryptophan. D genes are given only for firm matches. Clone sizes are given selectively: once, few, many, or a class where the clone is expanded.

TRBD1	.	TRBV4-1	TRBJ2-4	TGCGCCAGCAGCCTCACGGAACAGGGGGCGAACATTCAGTACTTC	CASSLTEQGANIQYF
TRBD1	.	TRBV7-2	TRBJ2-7	TGTGCCAGCAGCCCTGGACAGGGAATTTACGAGCAGTACTTC	CASSPGQGIYEQYF
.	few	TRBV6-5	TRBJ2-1	TGTGCCAGCAGTTACCGCCTCGGGGGTTCCTACAATGAGCAGTTCTTC	CASSYRLGGSYNEQFF
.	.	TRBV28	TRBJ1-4	TGTGCCAGCAGTTCGATGCTCAGCGGGATGGCGTTTTTT	CASSSMLSGMAFF
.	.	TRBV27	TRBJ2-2	TGTGCCAGCAGTTTCCCTCCCGCCGGGGAGCTGTTTTTT	CASSFPPAGELFF
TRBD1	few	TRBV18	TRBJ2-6	TGTGCCAGCTCACCACAGGGGGCTGGTGGGGCCAACGTCCTGACTTTC	CASSPQGAGGANVLTF
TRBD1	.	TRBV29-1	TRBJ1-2	TGCAGCGTTGAAGGGAGGGGGCTAAACTATGGCTACACCTTC	CSVEGRGLNYGYTF
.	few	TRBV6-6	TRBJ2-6	TGTGCCCTGATGGAGGGAAGGGCTGGGGCCAACGTCCTGACTTTC	CALMEGRAGANVLTF
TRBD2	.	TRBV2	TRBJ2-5	TGTGCCAGCAGGGGACTAGCCCGGGAGACCCAGTACTTC	CASRGLARETQYF
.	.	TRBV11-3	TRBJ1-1	TGTGCCAGCAGCTCCTCTAGGCCAGGGGATGCTGAAGCTTTCTTT	CASSSSRPGDAEAFF
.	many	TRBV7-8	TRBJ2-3	TGTGCCAGCAGCAAACCTGACAGGGATACGCAGTATTTT	CASSKPDRDTQYF
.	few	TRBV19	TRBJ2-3	TGTGCCAGTAGTAATCCTGCAAGCACAGATACGCAGTATTTT	CASSNPASTDTQYF
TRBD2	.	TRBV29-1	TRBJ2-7	TGCAGCGTTGCGCGGTCTAGCGGCGTCTCCTACGAGCAGTACTTC	CSVARSSGVSYEQYF
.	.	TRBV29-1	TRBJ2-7	TGCAGCGTCGAAGGACAAGCCTACGAGCAGTACTTC	CSVEGQAYEQYF
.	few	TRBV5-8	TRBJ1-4	TGTGCCAGCAGCTCTAAGACAGATCAGGGCGAAAAACTGTTTTTT	CASSSKTDQGEKLFF
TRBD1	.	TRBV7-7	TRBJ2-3	TGTGCTAGCAGCGACAACAGGGGTGGAAATACGCAGTATTTT	CASSDNRGGNTQYF
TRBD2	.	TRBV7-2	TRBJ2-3	TGTGCCAGCAGAGGACTAGCGGTCACAGATACGCAGTATTTT	CASRGLAVTDTQYF
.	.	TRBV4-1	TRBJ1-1	TGCGCCAGCAGCTCTAGGGCCTCGAACACTGAAGCTTTCTTT	CASSSRASNTEAFF
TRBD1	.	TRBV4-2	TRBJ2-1	TGTGCCAGCAGCCAAGGCGGGACAGGGGGACCCTACAATGAGCAGTTCTTC	CASSQGGTGGPYNEQFF
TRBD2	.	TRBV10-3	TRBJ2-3	TGTGCCATCAGTGCCCTTAGCGGGGGGCCCCCGGCTAGCACAGATACGCAGTATTTT	CAISALSGGPPASTDTQYF
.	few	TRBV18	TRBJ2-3	TGTGCCAGCTCAAGAAGGTCCGGGGGCACAGATACGCAGTATTTT	CASSRRSGGTDTQYF
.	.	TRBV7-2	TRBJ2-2	TGTGCCAGCAGCTCGGGACCCCTGAACACCGGGGAGCTGTTTTTT	CASSSGPLNTGELFF
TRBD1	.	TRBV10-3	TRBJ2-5	TGTGCCATCAAAACGGGACAGGACCAAGAGACCCAGTACTTC	CAIKTGQDQETQYF
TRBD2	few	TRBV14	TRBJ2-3	TGTGCCAGCAGCCCCTCGGCTAGCGGGCTAAGCACAGATACGCAGTATTTT	CASSPSASGLSTDTQYF
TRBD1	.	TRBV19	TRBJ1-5	TGTGCCAGTAGTATCGGGGACAGCCGGGATTTAAGTCAGCCCCAGCATTTT	CASSIGDSRDLSQPQHF
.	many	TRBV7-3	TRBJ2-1	TGTGCCAGCAGCTTCTCAGGGCAGGAGCAGTTCTTC	CASSFSGQEQFF
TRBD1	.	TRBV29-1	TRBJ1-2	TGCAGCGTTGAAGGAAAGGGGGCCCTCTATGGCTACACCTTC	CSVEGKGALYGYTF
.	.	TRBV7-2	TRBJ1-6	TGTGCCAGCAGCTTAAATAATTCACCCCTCCACTTT	CASSLNNSPLHF
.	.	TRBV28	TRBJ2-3	TGTGCCAGCAGTCGATCAAGTCTTAAAGTGGGAGATACGCAGTATTTT	CASSRSSLKVGDTQYF
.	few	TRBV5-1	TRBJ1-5	TGCGCCAGCAGCTTGGAGGACAGTAGCAATCAGCCCCAGCATTTT	CASSLEDSSNQPQHF
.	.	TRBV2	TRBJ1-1	TGTGCCAGCACCGAAGGGGTCTTGAACACTGAAGCTTTCTTT	CASTEGVLNTEAFF
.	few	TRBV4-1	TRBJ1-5	TGCGCCAGCAGCCTCGCGGTTGAGCAGCCCCAGCATTTT	CASSLAVEQPQHF
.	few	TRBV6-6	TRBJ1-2	TGTGCCAGCAGCCCCCGGGCAGGTGATGGCTACACCTTC	CASSPRAGDGYTF
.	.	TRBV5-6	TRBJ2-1	TGTGCCAGCAGCCTCAGGGTCAATGAGCAGTTCTTC	CASSLRVNEQFF
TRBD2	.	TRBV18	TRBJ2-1	TGTGCCAGCGCACCACCGTCGTCCGGACTAGCGAATGAGCAGTTCTTC	CASAPPSSGLANEQFF
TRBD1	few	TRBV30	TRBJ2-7	TGTGCCTGGAGTCCCACAGGGGCCCTGTCCTACGAGCAGTACTTC	CAWSPTGALSYEQYF
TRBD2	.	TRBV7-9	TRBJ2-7	TGTGCCAGCAGCCCACAGGCGGGGGGCGAGCAGTACTTC	CASSPQAGGEQYF
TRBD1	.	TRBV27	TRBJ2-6	TGTGCCAGCAGACCTATACAGGGGGACTCTGGGGCCAACGTCCTGACTTTC	CASRPIQGDSGANVLTF
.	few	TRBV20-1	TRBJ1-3	TGCAGTGCACCTTCTGGAAACACCATATATTTT	CSAPSGNTIYF
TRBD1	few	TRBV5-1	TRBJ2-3	TGCGCCAGCAGCTACTCAGGGGGTGGCACAGATACGCAGTATTTT	CASSYSGGGTDTQYF
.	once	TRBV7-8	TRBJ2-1	TGTGCCAGCAGCTTAGGACAAAATTCGTTCGCCCTCAAGGAGCAGTTCTTC	CASSLGQNSFALKEQFF
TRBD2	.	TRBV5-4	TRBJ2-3	TGTGCCAGCAGCTTGGACGGGGGGGCGACAGATACGCAGTATTTT	CASSLDGGATDTQYF
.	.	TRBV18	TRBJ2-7	TGTGCCAGCTCACTTGCCAGGGTCGGCGAGCAGTACTTC	CASSLARVGEQYF
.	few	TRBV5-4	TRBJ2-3	TGTGCCAGCAGCTTGGACCTTCCTACTAGCACAGATACGCAGTATTTT	CASSLDLPTSTDTQYF
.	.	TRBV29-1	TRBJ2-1	TGCAGCGTTGAGAGGGGCGAGGATGAGCAGTTCTTC	CSVERGEDEQFF
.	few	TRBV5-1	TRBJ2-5	TGCGCCAGCAGCTTGGAGCAAGAGACCCAGTACTTC	CASSLEQETQYF
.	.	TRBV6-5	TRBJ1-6	TGTGCCAGCAGACCCGTTAGAGCCAATTCACCCCTCCACTTT	CASRPVRANSPLHF
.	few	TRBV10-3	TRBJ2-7	TGTGCCATCAGTGAAAATTTAGGGGCCTACGAGCAGTACTTC	CAISENLGAYEQYF
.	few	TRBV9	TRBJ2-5	TGTGCCAGCAGCGTAGGGCTAGCAGCGTACCAAGAGACCCAGTACTTC	CASSVGLAAYQETQYF
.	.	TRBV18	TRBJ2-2	TGTGCCAGCGCAACGAACACCGGGGAGCTGTTTTTT	CASATNTGELFF
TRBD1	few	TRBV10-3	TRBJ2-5	TGTGCCAGCCAGACAGGGGTTGTACAAGAGACCCAGTACTTC	CASQTGVVQETQYF
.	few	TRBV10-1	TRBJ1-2	TGCGCCAGCAGTGAAGGCTTCGGTGGCTACACCTTC	CASSEGFGGYTF
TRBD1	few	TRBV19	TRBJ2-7	TGTGCCAGTAGTCGGGACAGTTCTTCCTACGAGCAGTACTTC	CASSRDSSSYEQYF
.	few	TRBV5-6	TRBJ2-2	TGTGCCAGCAGCCTAAGGGCGGCCGGGGAGCTGTTTTTT	CASSLRAAGELFF